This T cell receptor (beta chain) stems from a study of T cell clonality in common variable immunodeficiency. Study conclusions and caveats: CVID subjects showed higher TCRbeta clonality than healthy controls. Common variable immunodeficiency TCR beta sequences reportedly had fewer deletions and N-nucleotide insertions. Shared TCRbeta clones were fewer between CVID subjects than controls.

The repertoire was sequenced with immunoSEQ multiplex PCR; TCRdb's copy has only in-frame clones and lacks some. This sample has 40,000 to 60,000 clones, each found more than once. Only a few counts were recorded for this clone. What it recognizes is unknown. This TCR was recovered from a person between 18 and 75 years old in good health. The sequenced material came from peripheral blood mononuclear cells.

The CDR3 spells CASSSLDGTKAFF. The sequenced CDR3 bases are TGTGCCAGCAGCTCCCTTGACGGGACAAAA. This rearrangement joins TRBV7-2 to TRBJ1-1, with a weak D call TRBD1 (6 bases). The DNA ends 3 residues before the CDR3 does, and the rest of the CDR3 is filled in from the germline J gene. Germline V gene data show CDR1 as SGHTA and CDR2 as FQGNSA. The CDR3 totals 13 residues.